This entry lists 26 T cell receptor beta chains sequenced from one sample in a study of Ad26.COV2.S vaccination and SARS-CoV-2 variants. TCRdb's table, derived via immunoSEQ multiplex PCR, lists solely in-frame clones and lacks some. The sample lists fewer than 55,000 clones; 75% to 85% were seen once. The sequencing used peripheral blood, collected after recovery from COVID-19. The receptors come from a human donor who had recovered from COVID-19.

The CDR3 DNA sequence: TGTGCCAGCAGAATCCAAGGAAACACCATATATTTT. Translation: CASRIQGNTIYF. The genes are TRBV11-2 and TRBJ1-3; D unclear. This CDR3 is built from 12 residues. V was clipped by 6 bases and J by 4 bases, with 7 bases between them. Per the germline V gene, CDR1 is SGHAT and CDR2 is FQNNGV.

A word on this clone: This sample includes further DNA sequences coding for the same CDR3. This chain joins TRBV5-1 and TRBJ1-6, with 9 positions matching TRBD1. The trim removed 0 bases at V and 5 bases at J, leaving 0 bases unmatched. Per the germline V gene, CDR1 is SGHRS and CDR2 is YFSETQ. This CDR3 has 15 amino acids. The CDR3 is CASSLGTGDNSPLHF. The CDR3, as DNA: TGCGCCAGCAGCTTGGGGACAGGGGATAATTCACCCCTCCACTTT.

The V gene is TRBV19, the J gene TRBJ2-5; 10 positions agree with TRBD2. There are 15 residues in the CDR3. Germline V gives CDR1 LNHDA, CDR2 SQIVND (reference sequence). J was trimmed by 2 bases and V by 6 bases; bases with no gene match: 6. The CDR3 coding sequence is TGTGCCAGTAGATCGGGACTAGCGAAACAAGAGACCCAGTACTTC. Protein sequence: CASRSGLAKQETQYF. The full variable domain, rest sourced from reference TRBV19 and TRBJ2-5, is DGGITQSPKYLFRKEGQNVTLSCEQNLNHDAMYWYRQDPGQGLRLIYYSQIVNDFQKGDIAEGYSVSREKKESFPLTVTSAQKNPTAFYLCASRSGLAKQETQYFGPGTRLLVL.

This clone was detected only once. The gene calls are TRBV7-9 and TRBJ1-1, with D tentatively TRBD1 (5 bases). Looked up from germline, CDR1 is SEHNR and CDR2 is FQNEAQ (reference sequence). The CDR3 runs 13 residues. The germline V and J ends were trimmed by 5 bases and 8 bases, with 15 bases remaining between them. The CDR3 sequence is CASSATGTSEAFF. CDR3 DNA sequence: TGTGCCAGCAGCGCTACCGGGACCTCAGAAGCTTTCTTT.

This sequence joins TRBV5-6 and TRBJ1-2, with no clear D. The V end lost 6 bases, the J end lost 0 bases, and 18 bases lay between the germline ends. Germline V gene lookup returns CDR1 SGHDT and CDR2 YYEEEE. The CDR3 extends over 16 amino acids. CDR3 amino acids: CASTTILSFANYGYTF. CDR3 nucleotides: TGTGCCAGCACCACTATCCTTAGCTTTGCTAACTATGGCTACACCTTC.

This clone was picked up one time. The chain combines TRBV13 with TRBJ2-7, with D possibly being TRBD1 (6 bases). Germline CDR1 PRHDT, CDR2 FYEKMQ (reference sequence). This CDR3 is 14 amino acids long. Trimming shortened V by 5 bases and J by 3 bases, and 14 bases separated the two germline ends. The CDR3, as DNA: TGTGCCAGCAGCCAGGGGACACAGGACTACGAGCAGTACTTC. Its protein product is CASSQGTQDYEQYF.

The rearrangement links TRBV10-3 to TRBJ1-2; TRBD1 aligns across 8 bases. J lost 4 bases, V lost 5 bases, and 3 bases had no gene match. Looked up from germline, CDR1 is ENHRY and CDR2 is SYGVKD. This CDR3 comprises 13 residues. CDR3 amino acids: CAISPGQAYGYTF. For the CDR3, the DNA is TGTGCCATCAGTCCGGGACAGGCCTATGGCTACACCTTC.

The rearrangement joins TRBV30 to TRBJ2-1; 9 positions match TRBD2. Germline CDR1 reads GTSNPN; CDR2 reads SVGIG (reference sequence). The junction had 3 bases not matched to a gene; V was cut back by 5 bases and J by 4 bases. This CDR3 is built from 13 residues. CDR3: CAWSSGTYNEQFF. CDR3 DNA: TGTGCCTGGTCTAGCGGGACGTACAATGAGCAGTTCTTC.

This clone was found once. CDR3 loop: CASSAGGEYNEQFF. The CDR3 DNA reads as TGCGCCAGCAGCGCGGGGGGGGAATACAATGAGCAGTTCTTC. The chain employs TRBV5-1 and TRBJ2-1, with 9 bases aligning to TRBD2. The CDR3 covers 14 residues. Germline V gene sequence: CDR1 SGHRS, CDR2 YFSETQ. V lost 4 bases to trimming and J lost 4 bases; unmatched junction nucleotides: 3.

This sequence joins TRBV18 and TRBJ1-1; no clear D. CDR1 KGHSH and CDR2 LQKENI come from the germline V gene. The CDR3 is 15 amino acids. With 3 bases removed from V and 3 bases from J, the gap between germline ends came to 14 bases. DNA of the CDR3: TGTGCCAGCTCACCCCCCAGTGTCCGGGACACTGAAGCTTTCTTT. Protein sequence: CASSPPSVRDTEAFF.

The chain employs TRBV7-9 and TRBJ1-2; 8 bases map to TRBD1. The ends lost 5 bases at V and 8 bases at J; junction bases unmatched: 25. Germline CDR1 is SEHNR and CDR2 is FQNEAQ (reference sequence). This CDR3 is 19 amino acids long. As DNA, the CDR3 is TGTGCCAGCAGCGCTCAACCAGGGGGCGCAGCCCTCGGGGATGTCGGCTACACCTTC. Protein sequence: CASSAQPGGAALGDVGYTF. The full variable domain, with the rest looked up from reference TRBV7-9 and TRBJ1-2, is DTGVSQNPRHKITKRGQNVTFRCDPISEHNRLYWYRQTLGQGPEFLTYFQNEAQLEKSRLLSDRFSAERPKGSFSTLEIQRTEQGDSAMYLCASSAQPGGAALGDVGYTFGSGTRLTVV.

This clone occurred a few times. One end of the junction is discordant with germline, which a read error may explain. DNA for the CDR3: TGTGCCAGCAGTTTGTCCAATCCCCCCGGGCTGTCCTTC. Its protein product is CASSLSNPPGLSF. This chain links TRBV27 with TRBJ2-7; D unresolved. Germline V CDR1 and CDR2: MNHEY, SMNVEV (reference sequence). There are 13 residues in the CDR3.

The chain is built from TRBV19 and TRBJ1-5; D is unresolved. Between the trimmed V and J ends, which lost 2 bases and 7 bases, there was a span of 15 bases. The CDR3 is 15 amino acids. Germline V CDR1 and CDR2: LNHDA, SQIVND (reference sequence). CDR3 nucleotide sequence: TGTGCCAGTAGTATATCGGGCAGCCAAGGGCAGCCCCAGCATTTT. This translates into CASSISGSQGQPQHF.

The chain employs TRBV28 and TRBJ2-1; 8 bases map to TRBD1. CDR1 and CDR2 from the germline V gene are MDHEN and SYDVKM. V was pared by 7 bases and J by 4 bases, with 9 bases of the junction left unmatched. This CDR3 contains 15 residues. The CDR3: CASNSGTGGYNEQFF. The CDR3 DNA reads as TGTGCCAGCAACTCCGGGACAGGTGGATACAATGAGCAGTTCTTC.

J is TRBJ1-2 and V is TRBV18, with 8 bases fitting TRBD1. The trim removed 5 bases at V and 7 bases at J, leaving 3 bases unmatched. Germline CDR1 KGHSH, CDR2 LQKENI. CDR3 length equals 12 residues. CDR3 region: CASSSDRGGYTF. The CDR3 DNA is TGTGCCAGCTCATCCGACAGGGGTGGCTACACCTTC.

Here the CDR3 DNA reads TGTGCCAGCAGCCCGTCGGTGACTAGCACAGATACGCAGTATTTT. Its protein product is CASSPSVTSTDTQYF. The rearrangement links TRBV9 to TRBJ2-3, with D unclear. Trimming stripped 4 bases from V and 0 bases from J, with 12 bases between. There are 15 residues in the CDR3. Germline assignment: CDR1 SGDLS and CDR2 YYNGEE.

V is TRBV27 and J is TRBJ1-1; D ambiguous. Germline CDR1 and CDR2: MNHEY and SMNVEV (reference sequence). The V gene lost 6 bases and the J gene lost 3 bases, with 8 bases spanning the gap. The CDR3 runs 12 residues. The CDR3 here is CASRDRYTEAFF. DNA of the CDR3: TGTGCCAGCAGGGACCGTTACACTGAAGCTTTCTTT.

This sequence joins TRBV6-6 and TRBJ1-1; tentatively, D is TRBD1 (5 bases). V lost 5 bases and J 1 base, leaving 17 bases between the germline ends. Germline-derived CDR1 and CDR2 are MNHNY and SVGAGI (reference sequence). The CDR3 runs to 16 residues. The CDR3 reads CASSQGPGIPNTEAFF. CDR3 DNA: TGTGCCAGCAGTCAGGGACCGGGTATCCCGAACACTGAAGCTTTCTTT.

This clone was observed a single time. This sequence joins TRBV9 and TRBJ1-3; D might be TRBD1 (6 bases). V lost 3 bases, J lost 3 bases, and 7 bases lay in between. CDR1 is SGDLS, CDR2 YYNGEE, per germline. The CDR3 is 13 residues long. CDR3 residues: CASSATGGNTIYF. The CDR3, as DNA: TGTGCCAGCAGCGCGACAGGTGGAAACACCATATATTTT.

The chain couples TRBV15 to TRBJ2-3; D is uncertain. V was pared by 2 bases and J by 6 bases, with 6 bases between. The CDR3 contains 12 residues. The germline gives CDR1 LNHNV, CDR2 YYDKDF (reference sequence). CDR3 sequence reads: CATSRSTDTQYF. CDR3 DNA sequence: TGTGCCACCAGCAGATCGACGGATACGCAGTATTTT.

This chain joins TRBV30 and TRBJ1-3; D is possibly TRBD1 (6 bases). This CDR3 spans 14 amino acids. The V gene's germline CDR1 is GTSNPN and CDR2 SVGIG (reference sequence). V was trimmed by 3 bases and J by 0 bases, leaving 9 bases between them. The CDR3 nucleotides are TGTGCCTGGAGCACAGGGATCTCTGGAAACACCATATATTTT. This codes for CAWSTGISGNTIYF.

This chain links TRBV19 with TRBJ2-7; 13 nucleotides agree with TRBD2. Germline CDR1 LNHDA, CDR2 SQIVND (reference sequence). Trimming at V came to 6 bases and at J to 3 bases, leaving 8 bases not matched to a gene. The CDR3 has 16 residues. CDR3 protein: CASSRGTSGTLYEQYF. As DNA, the CDR3 is TGTGCCAGTAGCCGGGGGACTAGCGGGACTCTCTACGAGCAGTACTTC.

The V and J genes are TRBV21-1 and TRBJ1-5. TRBV21-1 is given as a pseudogene. The CDR3 has 17 amino acids. The CDR3 protein is CASSFTKAAHSNQPQHF. DNA for the CDR3: TGTGCCAGCAGTTTTACTAAGGCAGCCCATAGCAATCAGCCCCAGCATTTT.

In its sample, this clone was seen a few times. This chain uses TRBV5-1 with TRBJ2-6; unclear D gene. The CDR3 totals 14 residues. Trimming left V 7 bases short and J 0 bases short, with 8 bases between. The V gene's germline CDR1 is SGHRS and CDR2 YFSETQ. In nucleotides, the CDR3 is TGCGCCAGCCGTCAGCTCTCTGGGGCCAACGTCCTGACTTTC. Translation: CASRQLSGANVLTF.

This rearrangement joins TRBV5-5 to TRBJ1-2, with 7 bases that match TRBD1. After removal of 5 bases from V and 5 bases from J, the junction contained 9 bases not matched to a gene. Looked up from germline, CDR1 is SGHKS and CDR2 is YYEKEE (reference sequence). The CDR3 loop spans 14 amino acids. CDR3 loop: CASSPGTAVYGYTF. CDR3 bases: TGTGCCAGCAGTCCCGGGACAGCGGTGTATGGCTACACCTTC.

V usage is TRBV7-2 and J usage is TRBJ2-5; D is tentatively TRBD1 or TRBD2 (5 bases each). CDR1 is SGHTA and CDR2 is FQGNSA in the germline V gene. The CDR3 consists of 16 residues. V was cut by 5 bases and J by 4 bases, with 20 bases left in between. CDR3 nucleotides: TGTGCCAGCAGCCCAAACCTACAACTGAGGGGAGAGACCCAGTACTTC. Translation gives CASSPNLQLRGETQYF.